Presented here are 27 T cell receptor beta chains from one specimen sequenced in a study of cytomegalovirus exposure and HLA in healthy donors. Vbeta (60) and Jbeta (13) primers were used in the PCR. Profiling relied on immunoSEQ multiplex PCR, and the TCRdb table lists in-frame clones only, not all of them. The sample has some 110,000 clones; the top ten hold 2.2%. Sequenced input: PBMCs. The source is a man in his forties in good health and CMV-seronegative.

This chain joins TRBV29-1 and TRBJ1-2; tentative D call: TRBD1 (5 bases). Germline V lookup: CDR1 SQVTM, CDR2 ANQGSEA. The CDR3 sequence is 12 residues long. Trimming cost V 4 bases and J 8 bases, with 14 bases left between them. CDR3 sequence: CSVGQGSMGYTF. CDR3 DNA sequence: TGCAGCGTTGGTCAGGGAAGTATGGGCTACACCTTC.

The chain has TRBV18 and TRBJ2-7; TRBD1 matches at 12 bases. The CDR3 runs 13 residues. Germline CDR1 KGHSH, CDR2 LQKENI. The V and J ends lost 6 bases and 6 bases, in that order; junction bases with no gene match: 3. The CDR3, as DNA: TGTGCCAGCTCGGGGACAGGGGGCTCCGAGCAGTACTTC. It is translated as CASSGTGGSEQYF. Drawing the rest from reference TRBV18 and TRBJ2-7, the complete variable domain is NAGVMQNPRHLVRRRGQEARLRCSPMKGHSHVYWYRQLPEEGLKFMVYLQKENIIDESGMPKERFSAEFPKEGPSILRIQQVVRGDSAAYFCASSGTGGSEQYFGPGTRLTVT.

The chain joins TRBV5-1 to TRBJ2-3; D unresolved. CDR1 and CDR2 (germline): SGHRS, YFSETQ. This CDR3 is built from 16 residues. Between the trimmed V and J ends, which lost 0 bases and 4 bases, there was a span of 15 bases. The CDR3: CASSLVQNSISDTQYF. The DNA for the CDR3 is TGCGCCAGCAGCTTGGTTCAGAACAGCATATCAGATACGCAGTATTTT.

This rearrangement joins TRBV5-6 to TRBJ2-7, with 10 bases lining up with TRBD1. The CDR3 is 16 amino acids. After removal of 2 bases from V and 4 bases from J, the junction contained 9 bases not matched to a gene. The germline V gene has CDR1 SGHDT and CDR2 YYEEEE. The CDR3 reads CASSLSGDRGMYEQYF. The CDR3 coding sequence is TGTGCCAGCAGCTTAAGCGGGGACAGGGGAATGTACGAGCAGTACTTC.

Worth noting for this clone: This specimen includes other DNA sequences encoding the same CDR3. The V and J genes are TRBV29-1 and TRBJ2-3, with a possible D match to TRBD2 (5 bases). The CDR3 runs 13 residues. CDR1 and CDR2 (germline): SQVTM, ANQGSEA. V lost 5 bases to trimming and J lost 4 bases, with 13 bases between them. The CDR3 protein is CSVTGFQADTQYF. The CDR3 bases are TGCAGCGTTACGGGGTTCCAGGCAGATACGCAGTATTTT.

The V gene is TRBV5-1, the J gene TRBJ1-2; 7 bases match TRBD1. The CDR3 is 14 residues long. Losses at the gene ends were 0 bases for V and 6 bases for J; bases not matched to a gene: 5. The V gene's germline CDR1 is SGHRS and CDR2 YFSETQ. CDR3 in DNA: TGCGCCAGCAGCTTGGCCGGGCAGGGGGATGGCTACACCTTC. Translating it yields CASSLAGQGDGYTF.

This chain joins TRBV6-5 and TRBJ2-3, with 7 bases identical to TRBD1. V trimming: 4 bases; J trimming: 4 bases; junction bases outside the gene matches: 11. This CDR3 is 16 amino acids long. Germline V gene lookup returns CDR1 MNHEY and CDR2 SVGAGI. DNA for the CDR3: TGTGCCAGCAGTTTACCCGGGACAGCTGGCGCAGATACGCAGTATTTT. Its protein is CASSLPGTAGADTQYF.

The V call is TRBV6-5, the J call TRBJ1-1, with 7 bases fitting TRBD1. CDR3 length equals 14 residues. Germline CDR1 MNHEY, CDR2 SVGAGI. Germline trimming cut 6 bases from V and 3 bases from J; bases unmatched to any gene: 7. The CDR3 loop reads CASSHRGLYTEAFF. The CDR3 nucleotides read TGTGCCAGCAGCCACAGGGGTTTGTACACTGAAGCTTTCTTT.

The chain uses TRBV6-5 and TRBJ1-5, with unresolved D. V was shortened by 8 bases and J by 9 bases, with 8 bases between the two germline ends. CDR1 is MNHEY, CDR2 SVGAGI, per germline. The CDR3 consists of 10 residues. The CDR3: CASGGRPQHF. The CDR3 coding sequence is TGTGCCAGCGGAGGGAGGCCCCAGCATTTT.

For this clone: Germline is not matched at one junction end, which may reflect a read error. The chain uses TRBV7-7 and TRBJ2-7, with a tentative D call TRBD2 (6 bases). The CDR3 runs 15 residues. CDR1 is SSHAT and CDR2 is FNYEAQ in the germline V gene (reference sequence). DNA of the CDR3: TGTGCTAGCAGCTTAGAAGCGGGTACCTCCTACGAGCAGTACTTC. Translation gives CASSLEAGTSYEQYF. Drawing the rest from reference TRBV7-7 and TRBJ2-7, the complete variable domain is GAGVSQSPRYKVTKRGQDVTLRCDPISSHATLYWYQQALGQGPEFLTYFNYEAQPDKSGLPSDRFSAERPEGSISTLTIQRTEQRDSAMYRCASSLEAGTSYEQYFGPGTRLTVT.

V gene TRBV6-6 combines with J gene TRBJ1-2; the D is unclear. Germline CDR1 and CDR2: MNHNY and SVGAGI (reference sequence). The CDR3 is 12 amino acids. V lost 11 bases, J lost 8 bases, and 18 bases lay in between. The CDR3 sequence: CAAHTLGEGYTF. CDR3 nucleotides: TGTGCCGCCCACACTCTAGGAGAGGGCTACACCTTC.

The CDR3: CASSITREAAYEQYF. Written as DNA, the CDR3 is TGTGCCAGTAGTATAACGCGGGAGGCCGCCTACGAGCAGTACTTC. The chain links TRBV19 to TRBJ2-5, with 8 bases fitting TRBD2. The J call is doubtful: the DNA matches TRBJ2-7 better. CDR3 length: 15 amino acids. Germline CDR1 reads LNHDA; CDR2 reads SQIVND (reference sequence).

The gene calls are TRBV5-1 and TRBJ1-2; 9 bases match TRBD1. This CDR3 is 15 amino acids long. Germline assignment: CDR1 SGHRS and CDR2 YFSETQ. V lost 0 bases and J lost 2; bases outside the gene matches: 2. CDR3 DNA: TGCGCCAGCAGCTTGGCCGGGACAGGGAACTATGGCTACACCTTC. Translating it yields CASSLAGTGNYGYTF.

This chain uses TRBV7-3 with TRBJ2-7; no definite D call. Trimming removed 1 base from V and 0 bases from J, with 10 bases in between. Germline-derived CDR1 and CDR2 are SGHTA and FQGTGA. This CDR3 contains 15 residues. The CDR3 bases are TGTGCCAGCAGCTTAATGGCCGCCGACTCCTACGAGCAGTACTTC. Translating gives CASSLMAADSYEQYF.

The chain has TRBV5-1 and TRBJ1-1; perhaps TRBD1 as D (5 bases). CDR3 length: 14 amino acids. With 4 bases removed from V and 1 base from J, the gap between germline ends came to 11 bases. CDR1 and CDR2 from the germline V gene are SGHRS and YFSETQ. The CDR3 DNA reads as TGCGCCAGCAGCCCATACAGGCCGAACACTGAAGCTTTCTTT. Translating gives CASSPYRPNTEAFF. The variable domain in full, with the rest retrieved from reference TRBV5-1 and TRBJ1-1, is KAGVTQTPRYLIKTRGQQVTLSCSPISGHRSVSWYQQTPGQGLQFLFEYFSETQRNKGNFPGRFSGRQFSNSRSEMNVSTLELGDSALYLCASSPYRPNTEAFFGQGTRLTVV.

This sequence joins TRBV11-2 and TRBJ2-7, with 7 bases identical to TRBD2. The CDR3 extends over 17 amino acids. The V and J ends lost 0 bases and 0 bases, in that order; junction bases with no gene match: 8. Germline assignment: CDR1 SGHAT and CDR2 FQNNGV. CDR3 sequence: CASSLDSGGDLSYEQYF. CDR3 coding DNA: TGTGCCAGCAGCTTAGATTCGGGGGGAGACCTCTCCTACGAGCAGTACTTC.

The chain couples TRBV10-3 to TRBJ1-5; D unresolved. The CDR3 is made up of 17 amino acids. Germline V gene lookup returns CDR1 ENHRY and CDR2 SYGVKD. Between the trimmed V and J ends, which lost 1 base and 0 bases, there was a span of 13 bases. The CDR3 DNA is TGTGCCATCAGTGAGTTTTGGAGCAGCGATAGCAATCAGCCCCAGCATTTT. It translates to CAISEFWSSDSNQPQHF.

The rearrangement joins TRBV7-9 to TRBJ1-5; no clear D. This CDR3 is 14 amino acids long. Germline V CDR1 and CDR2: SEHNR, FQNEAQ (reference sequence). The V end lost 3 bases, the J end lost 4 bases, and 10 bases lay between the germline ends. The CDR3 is CASSFGGLNQPQHF. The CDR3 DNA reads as TGTGCCAGCAGCTTCGGCGGACTAAATCAGCCCCAGCATTTT. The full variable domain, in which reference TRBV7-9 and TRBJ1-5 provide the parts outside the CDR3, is DTGVSQNPRHKITKRGQNVTFRCDPISEHNRLYWYRQTLGQGPEFLTYFQNEAQLEKSRLLSDRFSAERPKGSFSTLEIQRTEQGDSAMYLCASSFGGLNQPQHFGDGTRLSIL.

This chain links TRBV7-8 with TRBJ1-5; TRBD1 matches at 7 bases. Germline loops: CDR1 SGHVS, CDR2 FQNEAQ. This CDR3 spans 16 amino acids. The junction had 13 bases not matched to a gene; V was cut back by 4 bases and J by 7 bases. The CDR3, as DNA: TGTGCCAGCAGCTCCCAGGTCAGGGGGGCTGGACAGCCCCAGCATTTT. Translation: CASSSQVRGAGQPQHF.

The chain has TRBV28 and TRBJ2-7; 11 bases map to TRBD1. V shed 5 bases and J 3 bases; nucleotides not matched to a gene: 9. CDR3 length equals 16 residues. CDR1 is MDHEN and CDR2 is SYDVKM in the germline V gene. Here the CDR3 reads CASSRPGTGGDYEQYF. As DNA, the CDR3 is TGTGCCAGCAGTCGCCCAGGGACAGGGGGAGACTACGAGCAGTACTTC. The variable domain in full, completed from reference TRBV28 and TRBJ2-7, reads DVKVTQSSRYLVKRTGEKVFLECVQDMDHENMFWYRQDPGLGLRLIYFSYDVKMKEKGDIPEGYSVSREKKERFSLILESASTNQTSMYLCASSRPGTGGDYEQYFGPGTRLTVT.

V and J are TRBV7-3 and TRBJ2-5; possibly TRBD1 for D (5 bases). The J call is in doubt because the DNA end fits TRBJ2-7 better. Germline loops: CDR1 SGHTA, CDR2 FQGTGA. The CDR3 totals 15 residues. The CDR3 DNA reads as TGTGCCAGCAGCTTAACGCCCGACAGTACCTACGAGCAGTACTTC. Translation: CASSLTPDSTYEQYF.

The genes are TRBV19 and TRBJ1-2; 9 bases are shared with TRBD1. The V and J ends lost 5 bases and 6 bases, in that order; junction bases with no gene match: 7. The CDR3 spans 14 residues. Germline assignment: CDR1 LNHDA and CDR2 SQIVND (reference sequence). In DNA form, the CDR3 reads TGTGCCAGTAGTCACCAAGGACAGGGGAATGGCTACACCTTC. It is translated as CASSHQGQGNGYTF.

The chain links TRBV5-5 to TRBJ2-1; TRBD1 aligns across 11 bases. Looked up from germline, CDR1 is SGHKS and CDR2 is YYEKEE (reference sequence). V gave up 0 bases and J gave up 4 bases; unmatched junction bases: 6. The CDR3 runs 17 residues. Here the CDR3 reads CASSLDTGTGGYNEQFF. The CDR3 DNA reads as TGTGCCAGCAGCTTGGATACCGGGACAGGGGGATACAATGAGCAGTTCTTC.

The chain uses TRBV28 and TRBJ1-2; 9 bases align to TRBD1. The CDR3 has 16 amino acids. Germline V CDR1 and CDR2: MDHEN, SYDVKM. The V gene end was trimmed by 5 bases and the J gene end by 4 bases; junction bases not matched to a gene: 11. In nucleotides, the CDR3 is TGTGCCAGCAGTCACGCCCTCGGGACAGGGTTCTATGGCTACACCTTC. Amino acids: CASSHALGTGFYGYTF.

CDR3 in amino acids: CASRPGLNYEQYF. CDR3 DNA: TGTGCCAGCAGACCGGGACTGAACTACGAGCAGTACTTC. The chain has TRBV5-6 and TRBJ2-7; weak D call: TRBD2 (6 bases). Per the germline V gene, CDR1 is SGHDT and CDR2 is YYEEEE. CDR3 length: 13 amino acids. Trimming left V 5 bases short and J 3 bases short, with 12 bases between.

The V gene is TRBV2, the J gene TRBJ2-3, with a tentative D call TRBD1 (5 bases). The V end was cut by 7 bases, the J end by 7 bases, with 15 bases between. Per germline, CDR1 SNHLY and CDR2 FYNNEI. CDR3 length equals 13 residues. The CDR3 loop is CASKAGRAYTQYF. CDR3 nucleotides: TGTGCCAGCAAAGCAGGGCGAGCCTATACGCAGTATTTT.

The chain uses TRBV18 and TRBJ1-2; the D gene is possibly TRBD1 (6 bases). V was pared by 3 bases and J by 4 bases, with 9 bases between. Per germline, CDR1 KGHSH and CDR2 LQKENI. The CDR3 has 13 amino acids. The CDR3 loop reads CASSPDRTYGYTF. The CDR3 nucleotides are TGTGCCAGCTCACCCGACAGGACCTATGGCTACACCTTC.